These 29 T cell receptor beta chains share one sample of origin, sequenced in a study of blood T cell repertoires in COVID-19. Libraries were prepared by immunoSEQ multiplex PCR; TCRdb keeps only in-frame clonotypes and omits some of them. The sample contains about 140,000 clones, approximately 88% of which appear only once. Sample: peripheral blood. These receptors came from a woman between 45 and 60 years old with acute or convalescent COVID-19.

This sequence joins TRBV28 and TRBJ1-1, with 11 bases fitting TRBD1. In germline, CDR1 is MDHEN, CDR2 SYDVKM. CDR3 length: 15 residues. The V and J ends lost 5 bases and 5 bases, in that order; junction bases with no gene match: 7. In nucleotides, the CDR3 is TGTGCCAGCAGTGGACAGGGGGCGGGGAAGACTGAAGCTTTCTTT. As protein: CASSGQGAGKTEAFF. The full variable domain, its missing parts supplied by reference TRBV28 and TRBJ1-1, is DVKVTQSSRYLVKRTGEKVFLECVQDMDHENMFWYRQDPGLGLRLIYFSYDVKMKEKGDIPEGYSVSREKKERFSLILESASTNQTSMYLCASSGQGAGKTEAFFGQGTRLTVV.

This chain connects TRBV10-3 to TRBJ1-4; D may be TRBD1 (6 bases). From germline, CDR1 is ENHRY and CDR2 SYGVKD. V shed 6 bases and J shed 3 bases, with 14 bases lying between them. The length of the CDR3 is 15 residues. The CDR3 loop is CAISPLQGPNEKLFF. The CDR3 DNA follows: TGTGCCATCAGCCCTCTACAGGGCCCTAATGAAAAACTGTTTTTT.

A single count supports this clone. The gene calls are TRBV30 and TRBJ1-5; D gene unclear. The V end was cut by 0 bases, the J end by 0 bases, with 9 bases between. The CDR3 has 15 amino acids. Germline values: CDR1 GTSNPN, CDR2 SVGIG (reference sequence). CDR3 bases: TGTGCCTGGAGTGTACGTCCCGGTAGCAATCAGCCCCAGCATTTT. Translation: CAWSVRPGSNQPQHF.

CDR3 nucleotides: TGCGCCAGCAGCTCCCATCCCCGGGACAACAATCAGCCCCAGCATTTT. Protein sequence: CASSSHPRDNNQPQHF. The chain is built from TRBV5-1 and TRBJ1-5, with D tentatively TRBD1 (6 bases). The germline gives CDR1 SGHRS, CDR2 YFSETQ. The CDR3 is 16 residues long. Deletions cut 3 bases from V and 3 bases from J, with 16 bases between.

About this clone: A read error may produce the germline difference seen at one junction end. The chain carries TRBV2 and TRBJ1-1; D might be TRBD1 (6 bases). Germline V CDR1 and CDR2: SNHLY, FYNNEI. This CDR3 comprises 12 residues. DNA for the CDR3: TGTACCAGCAGTGACGGGGGGCCTGAAGCTTTCTTT. The encoded protein is CTSSDGGPEAFF.

V usage is TRBV20-1 and J usage is TRBJ2-5, with D unresolved. CDR1 and CDR2 from the germline V gene are DFQATT and SNEGSKA (reference sequence). This CDR3 has 13 amino acids. V lost 3 bases, J lost 2 bases, and 10 bases lay in between. CDR3 in DNA: TGCAGTGCTAGTCTCACATTACAAGAGACCCAGTACTTC. Encoded protein: CSASLTLQETQYF.

The chain recombines TRBV27 with TRBJ2-3, with 12 nucleotides matching TRBD2. Germline loops: CDR1 MNHEY, CDR2 SMNVEV (reference sequence). Trimming cost V 6 bases and J 2 bases; bases outside gene matches: 12. This CDR3 has 18 residues. The CDR3 loop is CASRPILRTSGATDTQYF. The CDR3 coding sequence is TGTGCCAGCAGGCCGATTCTTCGGACTAGCGGGGCCACAGATACGCAGTATTTT.

The CDR3 coding sequence is TGTGCCTGGAGTCCTTTCAGCGGATCCTATGGCTACACCTTC. Its protein is CAWSPFSGSYGYTF. The chain employs TRBV30 and TRBJ1-2, with no clear D. V lost 2 bases, J lost 4 bases, and 14 bases lay in between. Germline assignment: CDR1 GTSNPN and CDR2 SVGIG (reference sequence). The CDR3 length is 14 residues.

V gene TRBV7-8 combines with J gene TRBJ2-5; D uncertain. The V end lost 4 bases, the J end lost 3 bases, and 9 bases lay between the germline ends. The CDR3 runs 13 residues. Per the germline V gene, CDR1 is SGHVS and CDR2 is FQNEAQ. CDR3 amino acids: CASSSWAEETQYF. The CDR3 DNA is TGTGCCAGCAGCTCCTGGGCCGAAGAGACCCAGTACTTC.

This clone was picked up one time. The chain uses TRBV11-2 and TRBJ2-1; 10 bases match TRBD2. V lost 0 bases to trimming and J lost 9 bases; unmatched junction nucleotides: 8. Per germline, CDR1 SGHAT and CDR2 FQNNGV. The CDR3 is 16 residues long. In DNA, the CDR3 is TGTGCCAGCAGCTTAGATCTAGTAGCGGGAGGAGTTGAGCAGTTCTTC. It specifies CASSLDLVAGGVEQFF.

The chain recombines TRBV29-1 with TRBJ2-5; 7 bases agree with TRBD1. The CDR3 is 12 residues long. Germline CDR1 is SQVTM and CDR2 is ANQGSEA. The CDR3 region has the DNA TGCAGGCCCAGGGGGTACCAAGAGACCCAGTACTTC. Its translation is CRPRGYQETQYF.

This sequence joins TRBV24-1 and TRBJ2-3, with 7 bases aligning to TRBD1. The germline V gene has CDR1 KGHDR and CDR2 SFDVKD. The CDR3 sequence is 13 residues long. The V and J ends lost 6 bases and 4 bases, in that order; junction bases with no gene match: 3. The DNA of the CDR3 is TGTGCCACCAGTCGACAGGGCTCAGATACGCAGTATTTT. Translating gives CATSRQGSDTQYF.

This clone was seen just once. The genes are TRBV3-1 (or the pseudogene TRBV3-2) and TRBJ2-1, with D possibly being TRBD2 (7 bases). The CDR3 has 18 residues. Looked up from germline, CDR1 is LGHDT and CDR2 is YNNKEL (reference sequence). V was pared by 1 base and J by 7 bases, with 23 bases between. This CDR3 reads CASSQVYGGGSLGNEQFF. The CDR3 coding sequence is TGTGCCAGCAGCCAAGTTTATGGGGGGGGCAGTTTGGGAAATGAGCAGTTCTTC.

The CDR3 DNA sequence: TGTGCCAGCAGCCTTGTACAGGGGATTGACGAAAAACTGTTTTTT. Its protein product is CASSLVQGIDEKLFF. This chain joins TRBV7-2 and TRBJ1-4; 7 nucleotides match TRBD1. The germline gives CDR1 SGHTA, CDR2 FQGNSA. The CDR3 consists of 15 residues. J gave up 8 bases and V 5 bases, and 11 bases lay outside the gene matches.

The gene calls are TRBV4-1 and TRBJ1-2; D possibly corresponds to TRBD1 (6 bases). V lost 0 bases to trimming and J lost 5 bases, with 10 bases between them. CDR1 is MGHRA and CDR2 is YSYEKL in the germline V gene. The CDR3 loop spans 14 amino acids. CDR3 nucleotide sequence: TGCGCCAGCAGCCAAGAACAGGGCGAATATGGCTACACCTTC. Amino acids: CASSQEQGEYGYTF.

V gene TRBV28 combines with J gene TRBJ1-6; D uncertain. The ends were cut back, 10 bases at V and 2 bases at J, with 9 bases in the middle. Germline V gene lookup returns CDR1 MDHEN and CDR2 SYDVKM. This CDR3 has 13 residues. The DNA for the CDR3 is TGTGCCATCCGACAAGCCTATAATTCACCCCTCCACTTT. It encodes CAIRQAYNSPLHF.

The J gene is TRBJ2-1, the V gene TRBV7-2, with TRBD2 matching 8 bases. Germline-derived CDR1 and CDR2 are SGHTA and FQGNSA. The CDR3 length is 16 residues. Losses at the gene ends were 6 bases for V and 3 bases for J; bases not matched to a gene: 10. In DNA form, the CDR3 reads TGTGCCAGCAGTTTGAGCTCCGGGACTAGCTACAATGAGCAGTTCTTC. It codes for CASSLSSGTSYNEQFF. Based on the CDR3 plus reference TRBV7-2 and TRBJ2-1, the full variable domain is GAGVSQSPSNKVTEKGKDVELRCDPISGHTALYWYRQSLGQGLEFLIYFQGNSAPDKSGLPSDRFSAERTGGSVSTLTIQRTQQEDSAVYLCASSLSSGTSYNEQFFGPGTRLTVL.

The chain combines TRBV7-3 with TRBJ2-4; D may be TRBD1 (6 bases). The CDR3 is 15 residues long. V lost 2 bases and J lost 0, with 8 bases in between. Germline V CDR1 and CDR2: SGHTA, FQGTGA. The CDR3: CASSLQGSAKNIQYF. CDR3 nucleotides: TGTGCCAGCAGCTTACAGGGGTCAGCCAAAAACATTCAGTACTTC.

CDR3 nucleotide sequence: TGTGCCTTGGGACAGGGGGCGTCTAATGAAAAACTGTTTTTT. This codes for CALGQGASNEKLFF. The chain links TRBV30 to TRBJ1-4, with TRBD1 identical over 12 bases. Germline V CDR1 and CDR2: GTSNPN, SVGIG (reference sequence). This CDR3 region has 14 residues. The V and J ends lost 7 bases and 3 bases, in that order; junction bases with no gene match: 3.

This chain connects TRBV5-4 to TRBJ2-7; 9 nucleotides match TRBD1. Losses at the gene ends were 5 bases for V and 3 bases for J; bases not matched to a gene: 9. CDR3 length equals 15 residues. Per the germline V gene, CDR1 is SGHNT and CDR2 is YYREEE (reference sequence). The CDR3 loop reads CASSSGTGKIYEQYF. CDR3 DNA sequence: TGTGCCAGCAGTTCCGGGACAGGGAAAATCTACGAGCAGTACTTC.

This clone has more than one count but fewer than ten. The chain has TRBV5-5 and TRBJ2-3, with D possibly matching TRBD1 (7 bases). The CDR3 has 15 amino acids. The germline CDR1 and CDR2 sequences are SGHKS and YYEKEE (reference sequence). V was shortened by 3 bases and J by 6 bases, with 17 bases between the two germline ends. The CDR3 nucleotides read TGTGCCAGCAGCTCAGGGGGGCGGGCGAGGGATACGCAGTATTTT. This translates into CASSSGGRARDTQYF.

This chain connects TRBV7-2 to TRBJ1-2; D might be TRBD1 (6 bases). The germline V gene encodes CDR1 SGHTA and CDR2 FQGNSA. This CDR3 contains 13 residues. The V gene lost 3 bases and the J gene lost 2 bases, with 7 bases spanning the gap. The DNA for the CDR3 is TGTGCCAGCAGCTTTACAGGGAACTATGGCTACACCTTC. Translated: CASSFTGNYGYTF. Filled out from reference TRBV7-2 and TRBJ1-2, the complete variable domain reads GAGVSQSPSNKVTEKGKDVELRCDPISGHTALYWYRQSLGQGLEFLIYFQGNSAPDKSGLPSDRFSAERTGGSVSTLTIQRTQQEDSAVYLCASSFTGNYGYTFGSGTRLTVV.

This clone appeared a few times. In nucleotides, the CDR3 is TGTGCCAGCAGCTTGCGGGGGGGCCGGTGGACAGATACGCAGTATTTT. This codes for CASSLRGGRWTDTQYF. The gene calls are TRBV5-6 and TRBJ2-3, with 8 bases that match TRBD2. The length of the CDR3 is 16 residues. V lost 1 base to trimming and J lost 3 bases; unmatched junction nucleotides: 7. CDR1 and CDR2 from the germline V gene are SGHDT and YYEEEE.

This clone was counted once. CDR3 protein: CASSIASGTGAYEQYF. The CDR3 bases are TGTGCCAGTAGTATAGCATCCGGGACGGGGGCCTACGAGCAGTACTTC. This sequence joins TRBV19 and TRBJ2-7; possible D gene TRBD2, 6 bases. V dropped 1 base and J dropped 2 bases, with 15 bases sitting between them. The CDR3 is made up of 16 amino acids. Germline CDR1 reads LNHDA; CDR2 reads SQIVND (reference sequence).

The chain employs TRBV5-1 and TRBJ2-7; a possible D gene is TRBD2 (5 bases). The ends were cut back, 3 bases at V and 0 bases at J, with 10 bases in the middle. Per the germline V gene, CDR1 is SGHRS and CDR2 is YFSETQ. The CDR3 is 14 residues long. CDR3: CASSSSGSSYEQYF. The CDR3 region has the DNA TGCGCCAGCAGCTCTAGTGGGAGCTCCTACGAGCAGTACTTC.

The chain uses TRBV5-1 and TRBJ2-2; TRBD1 agrees at 7 bases. The ends lost 5 bases at V and 5 bases at J; junction bases unmatched: 3. Germline loops: CDR1 SGHRS, CDR2 YFSETQ. CDR3 length equals 13 residues. In DNA form, the CDR3 reads TGCGCCAGCAGGACAGGGATAACCGGGGAGCTGTTTTTT. It yields the protein CASRTGITGELFF.

This clone showed up just once. The chain uses TRBV6-5 and TRBJ1-2; 7 bases match TRBD1. The V gene end was trimmed by 0 bases and the J gene end by 6 bases; junction bases not matched to a gene: 10. Germline loops: CDR1 MNHEY, CDR2 SVGAGI. The CDR3 loop spans 16 amino acids. In DNA form, the CDR3 reads TGTGCCAGCAGTTACTCCTTAACCTACAGGGGTCATGGCTACACCTTC. Amino acids: CASSYSLTYRGHGYTF.

The chain links TRBV6-5 to TRBJ1-1; possibly TRBD1 for D (6 bases). Trimming removed 0 bases from V and 4 bases from J, with 15 bases in between. CDR3 length: 16 amino acids. CDR1 is MNHEY and CDR2 is SVGAGI in the germline V gene. CDR3 residues: CASSYSISGTRTEAFF. The CDR3 bases are TGTGCCAGCAGTTACTCGATATCCGGGACACGCACTGAAGCTTTCTTT.

The genes are TRBV10-1 and TRBJ2-2; 14 bases map to TRBD2. CDR3 length: 15 amino acids. Looked up from germline, CDR1 is WNHNN and CDR2 is SYGVQD (reference sequence). J lost 8 bases, V lost 5 bases, and 4 bases had no gene match. CDR3 sequence (DNA): TGCGCCAGCAGTAAGGGACTAGCGGGAGCTGGGGAGCTGTTTTTT. It is translated as CASSKGLAGAGELFF.